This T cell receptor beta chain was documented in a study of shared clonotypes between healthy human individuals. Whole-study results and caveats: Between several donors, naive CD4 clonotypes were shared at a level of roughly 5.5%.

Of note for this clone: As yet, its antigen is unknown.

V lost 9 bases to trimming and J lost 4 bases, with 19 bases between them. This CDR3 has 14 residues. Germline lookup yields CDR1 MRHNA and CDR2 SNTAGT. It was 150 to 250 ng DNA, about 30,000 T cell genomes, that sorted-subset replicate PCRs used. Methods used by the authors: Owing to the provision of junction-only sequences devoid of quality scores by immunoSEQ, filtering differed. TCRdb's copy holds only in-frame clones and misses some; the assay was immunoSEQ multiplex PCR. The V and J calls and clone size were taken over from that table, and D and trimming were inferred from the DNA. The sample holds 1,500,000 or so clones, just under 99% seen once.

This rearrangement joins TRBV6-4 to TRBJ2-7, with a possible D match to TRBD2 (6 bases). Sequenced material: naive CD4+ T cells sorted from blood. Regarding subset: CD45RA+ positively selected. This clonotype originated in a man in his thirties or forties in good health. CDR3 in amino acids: CASAPFGSSYEQYF. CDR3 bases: TGTGCCAGTGCCCCGTTCGGGAGTAGTTACGAGCAGTACTTC.